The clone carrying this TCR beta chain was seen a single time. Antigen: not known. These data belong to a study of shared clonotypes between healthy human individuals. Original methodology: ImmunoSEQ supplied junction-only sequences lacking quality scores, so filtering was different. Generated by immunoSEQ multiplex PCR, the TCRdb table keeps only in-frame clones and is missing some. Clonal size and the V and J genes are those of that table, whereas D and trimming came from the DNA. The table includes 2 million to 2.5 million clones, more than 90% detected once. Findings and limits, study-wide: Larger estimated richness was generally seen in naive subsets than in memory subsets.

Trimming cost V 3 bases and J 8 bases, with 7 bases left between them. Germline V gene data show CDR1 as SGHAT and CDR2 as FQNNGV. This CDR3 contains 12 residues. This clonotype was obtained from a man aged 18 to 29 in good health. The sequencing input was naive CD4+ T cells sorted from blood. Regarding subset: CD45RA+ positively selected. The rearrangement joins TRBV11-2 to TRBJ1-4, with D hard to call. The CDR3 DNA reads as TGTGCCAGCAGCTTCTCACGAGAAAAACTGTTTTTT. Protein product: CASSFSREKLFF.